Shown below are 5 T cell receptor beta chains from a single sample sequenced in a study of blood T cell repertoires in COVID-19. Sequencing used immunoSEQ multiplex PCR; TCRdb keeps in-frame clones, though not all of them. The sample shows about 80,000 clones, 88% of them seen only once. What was sequenced was peripheral blood. Receptors were obtained from a woman over 75 with acute or convalescent COVID-19.

This clone was observed once. The rearrangement joins TRBV29-1 to TRBJ2-2; TRBD1 aligns across 9 bases. The CDR3 loop spans 16 amino acids. V shed 7 bases, J shed 5 bases, and the junction held 14 bases outside the gene matches. Germline assignment: CDR1 SQVTM and CDR2 ANQGSEA. This CDR3 is CSGGNPGQGRTGELFF. The CDR3 DNA reads TGCAGCGGGGGAAATCCGGGACAGGGAAGAACCGGGGAGCTGTTTTTT.

The chain is built from TRBV15 and TRBJ2-1, with 10 bases that match TRBD2. Trimming removed 0 bases from V and 4 bases from J; junction bases left unmatched: 0. CDR3 length: 15 amino acids. Germline V gene lookup returns CDR1 LNHNV and CDR2 YYDKDF (reference sequence). The CDR3 here is CATSRELAGYNEQFF. As DNA, the CDR3 is TGTGCCACCAGCAGAGAACTAGCGGGGTACAATGAGCAGTTCTTC.

V usage is TRBV6-2 or TRBV6-3 and J usage is TRBJ1-2; 12 positions match TRBD1. The CDR3 sequence is 16 residues long. Germline-derived CDR1 and CDR2 are MNHEY and SVGEGT. V was pared by 6 bases and J by 8 bases, with 13 bases of the junction left unmatched. CDR3 nucleotide sequence: TGTGCCAGCAGCCCTGGAGCGGGACAGGGGGCATGGGGCTACACCTTC. Translated: CASSPGAGQGAWGYTF.

J is TRBJ1-4 and V is TRBV25-1; D might be TRBD1 (5 bases). The CDR3 has 14 amino acids. Deletions cut 6 bases from V and 4 bases from J, with 12 bases between. Germline CDR1 is MGHDK and CDR2 is SYGVNS. The DNA for the CDR3 is TGTGCCAGCAGACCCGACAGCCATAATGAAAAACTGTTTTTT. Translation: CASRPDSHNEKLFF.

This rearrangement joins TRBV29-1 to TRBJ1-5; possibly TRBD1 for D (5 bases). V shed 1 base and J shed 4 bases, with 14 bases lying between them. The CDR3 contains 15 residues. Germline values: CDR1 SQVTM, CDR2 ANQGSEA. CDR3 in amino acids: CSVEGTGDGNQPQHF. The CDR3 nucleotides read TGCAGCGTTGAAGGAACGGGGGACGGAAATCAGCCCCAGCATTTT.